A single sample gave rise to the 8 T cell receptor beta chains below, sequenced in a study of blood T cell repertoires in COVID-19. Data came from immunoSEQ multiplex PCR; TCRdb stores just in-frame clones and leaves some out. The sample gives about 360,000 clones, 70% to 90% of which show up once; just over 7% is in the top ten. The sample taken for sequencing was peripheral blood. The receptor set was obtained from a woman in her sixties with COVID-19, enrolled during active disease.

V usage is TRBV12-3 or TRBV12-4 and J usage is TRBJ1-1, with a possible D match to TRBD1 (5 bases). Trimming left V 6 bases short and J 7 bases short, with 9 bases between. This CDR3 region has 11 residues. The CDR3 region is CASRGQSEAFF. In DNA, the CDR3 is TGTGCCAGCAGGGGGCAGAGTGAAGCTTTCTTT.

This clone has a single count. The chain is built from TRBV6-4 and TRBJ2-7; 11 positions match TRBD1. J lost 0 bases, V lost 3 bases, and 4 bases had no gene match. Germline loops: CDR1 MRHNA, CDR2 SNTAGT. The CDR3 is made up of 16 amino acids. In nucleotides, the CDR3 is TGTGCCAGCAGTGATATGGGACAGGGGGGCTCCTACGAGCAGTACTTC. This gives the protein CASSDMGQGGSYEQYF.

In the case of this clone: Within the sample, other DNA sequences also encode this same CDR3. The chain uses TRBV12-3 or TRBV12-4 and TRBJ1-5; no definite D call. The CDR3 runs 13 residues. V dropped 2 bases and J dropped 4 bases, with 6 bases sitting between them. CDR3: CASSLQRNQPQHF. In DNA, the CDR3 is TGTGCCAGCAGTTTACAACGGAATCAGCCCCAGCATTTT.

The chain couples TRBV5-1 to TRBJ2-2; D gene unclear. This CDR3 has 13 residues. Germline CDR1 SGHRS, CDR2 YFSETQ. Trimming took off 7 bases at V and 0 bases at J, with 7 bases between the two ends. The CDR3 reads CASSEANTGELFF. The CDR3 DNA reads TGCGCCAGCTCAGAAGCGAACACCGGGGAGCTGTTTTTT.

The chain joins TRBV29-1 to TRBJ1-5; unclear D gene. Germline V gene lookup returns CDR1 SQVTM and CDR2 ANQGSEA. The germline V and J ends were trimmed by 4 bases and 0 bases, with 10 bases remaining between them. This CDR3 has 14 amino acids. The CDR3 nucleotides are TGCAGCGTTGCTCTCGGGAATAGCAATCAGCCCCAGCATTTT. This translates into CSVALGNSNQPQHF.

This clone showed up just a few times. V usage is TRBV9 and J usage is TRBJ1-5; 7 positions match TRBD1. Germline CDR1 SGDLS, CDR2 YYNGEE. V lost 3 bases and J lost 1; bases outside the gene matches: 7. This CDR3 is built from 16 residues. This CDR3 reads CASSGDRARSNQPQHF. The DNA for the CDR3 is TGTGCCAGCAGCGGCGACAGGGCGAGGAGCAATCAGCCCCAGCATTTT.

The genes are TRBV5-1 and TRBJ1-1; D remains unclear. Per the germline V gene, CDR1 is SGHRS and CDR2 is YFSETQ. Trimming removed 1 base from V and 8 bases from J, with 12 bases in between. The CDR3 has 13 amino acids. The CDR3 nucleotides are TGCGCCAGCAGCTTGTTCCAACCCGCGGAAGCTTTCTTT. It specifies CASSLFQPAEAFF.

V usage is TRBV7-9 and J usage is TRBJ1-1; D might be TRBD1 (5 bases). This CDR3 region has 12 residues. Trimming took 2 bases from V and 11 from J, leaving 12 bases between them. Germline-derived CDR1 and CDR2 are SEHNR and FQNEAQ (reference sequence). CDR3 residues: CASSLQGLGAFF. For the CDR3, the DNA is TGTGCCAGCAGCTTACAGGGCCTGGGGGCTTTCTTT. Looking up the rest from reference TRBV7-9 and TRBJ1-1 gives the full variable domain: DTGVSQNPRHKITKRGQNVTFRCDPISEHNRLYWYRQTLGQGPEFLTYFQNEAQLEKSRLLSDRFSAERPKGSFSTLEIQRTEQGDSAMYLCASSLQGLGAFFGQGTRLTVV.